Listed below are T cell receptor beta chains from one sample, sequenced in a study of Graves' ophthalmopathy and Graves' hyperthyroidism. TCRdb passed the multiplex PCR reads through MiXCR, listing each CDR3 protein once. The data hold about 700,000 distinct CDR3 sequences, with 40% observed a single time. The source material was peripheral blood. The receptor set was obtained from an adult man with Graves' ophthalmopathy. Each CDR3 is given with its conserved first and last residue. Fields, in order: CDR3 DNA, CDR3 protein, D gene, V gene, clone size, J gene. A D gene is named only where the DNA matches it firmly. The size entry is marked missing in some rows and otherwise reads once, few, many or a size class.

TGTGCCACCAGTGTGTGGGATGAGGGAGACGAGACCCAGTACTTC,CATSVWDEGDETQYF,NA,TRBV24-1,many,TRBJ2-5
TGTGCCAGCAGTTTACCAAACGGACAGGGGAAGAACGAGCAGTACTTC,CASSLPNGQGKNEQYF,TRBD1,TRBV28,NA,TRBJ2-7
TGCGCCAGCAGTTTGTCCCGCCCCACGGGGTTCACCTACGAGCAGTACTTC,CASSLSRPTGFTYEQYF,NA,TRBV5-1,NA,TRBJ2-7
TGCAGTGCTGGGGTGGGACAGTACTTC,CSAGVGQYF,NA,TRBV20-1,NA,TRBJ2-7
TGTGCCAGCAGCTTAGCGGGAGTGGCAGATACGCAGTATTTT,CASSLAGVADTQYF,NA,TRBV11-2,NA,TRBJ2-3
TGTGCCAGCAGCAGCTGGACAGGGGCGGTTTGGAACACTGAAGCTTTCTTT,CASSSWTGAVWNTEAFF,TRBD1,TRBV5-4,NA,TRBJ1-1
TGTGCCAGCAGTTTTGGACAGGCGGCCGGTCAGCCCCAGCATTTT,CASSFGQAAGQPQHF,TRBD1,TRBV12-3/TRBV12-4,few,TRBJ1-5
TGTGCCAGCAGTTTCGGCAGGGTGCACTCTGGGGCCAACGTCCTGACTTTC,CASSFGRVHSGANVLTF,NA,TRBV6-5,NA,TRBJ2-6
TGTGCCAGCAGCTTGTATGGATCCACTTGGACAGCGAACACTGAAGCTTTCTTT,CASSLYGSTWTANTEAFF,NA,TRBV7-8,NA,TRBJ1-1
TGTGCCAGCAGCCCCGGACAGGGTGGAGCCGGGGAGCTGTTTTTT,CASSPGQGGAGELFF,TRBD1,TRBV25-1,NA,TRBJ2-2